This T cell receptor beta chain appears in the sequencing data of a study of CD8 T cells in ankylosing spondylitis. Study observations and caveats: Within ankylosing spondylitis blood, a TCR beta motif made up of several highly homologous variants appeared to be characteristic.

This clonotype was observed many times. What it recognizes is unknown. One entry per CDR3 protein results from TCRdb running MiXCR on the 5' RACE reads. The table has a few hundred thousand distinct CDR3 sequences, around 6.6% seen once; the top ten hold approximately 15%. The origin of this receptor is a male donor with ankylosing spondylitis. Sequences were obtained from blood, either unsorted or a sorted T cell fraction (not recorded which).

CDR3 DNA sequence: TGTGCCAGCAGTTTCCTGGACAGGGGCGGCTACGAGCAGTACTTC. Its translation is CASSFLDRGGYEQYF. The genes are TRBV12-3 or TRBV12-4 and TRBJ2-7; TRBD1 matches at 9 bases. CDR3 size: 15 residues. The ends lost 3 bases at V and 3 bases at J; junction bases unmatched: 6.